Listed below are T cell receptor beta chains from one sample, sequenced in a study of vaccination effects on CD4 cells after COVID-19. These receptors have no identified antigens. Data came from immunoSEQ multiplex PCR; TCRdb stores just in-frame clones and leaves some out. Counted here are approximately 25,000 clones, over 60% occurring once; the ten biggest clones make up around 6.5%. Material: CD4+ T cells from PBMCs cultured with SARS-CoV-2 spike peptides, obtained after COVID-19 vaccination. The receptors come from a human donor who received a COVID-19 vaccine. Some clones in this sample may be carry-over from other donors' samples. CDR3s include the opening cysteine and the closing phenylalanine or tryptophan. D genes are given only for firm matches. Not all rows give a size; the values are once, few, many and, for expanded clones, a class.

D gene,V gene,J gene,clone size,CDR3 protein,CDR3 DNA
NA,TRBV5-6,TRBJ1-2,NA,CASSSGVPFFNYGYTF,TGTGCCAGCAGCTCAGGGGTTCCCTTTTTTAACTATGGCTACACCTTC
NA,TRBV11-1,TRBJ2-5,NA,CASSLAILGETQYF,TGTGCCAGCAGCTTAGCGATTTTGGGGGAGACCCAGTACTTC
NA,TRBV7-2,TRBJ1-5,few,CASSLMAVSNQPQHF,TGTGCCAGCAGCTTAATGGCAGTTAGCAATCAGCCCCAGCATTTT
TRBD1,TRBV13,TRBJ1-4,NA,CASSRDRGRSNEKLFF,TGTGCCAGCAGCCGGGACAGGGGGCGGTCTAATGAAAAACTGTTTTTT
NA,TRBV19,TRBJ1-4,NA,CASSIDIVRGFEEKLFF,TGTGCCAGTAGTATAGATATTGTCAGGGGTTTCGAGGAAAAACTGTTTTTT
NA,TRBV19,TRBJ1-1,NA,CASDTGYGEAFF,TGTGCCAGCGATACAGGGTATGGTGAAGCTTTCTTT
NA,TRBV13,TRBJ1-1,NA,CASSLKGAAGAEAFF,TGTGCCAGCAGCTTAAAGGGCGCGGCAGGGGCTGAAGCTTTCTTT
NA,TRBV11-2,TRBJ2-1,NA,CASSHRRQSYNEQFF,TGTGCCAGCAGCCACAGGAGGCAGTCCTACAATGAGCAGTTCTTC
NA,TRBV5-1,TRBJ2-5,NA,CASSLLDGTTETQYF,TGCGCCAGCAGCTTGTTAGACGGGACGACGGAGACCCAGTACTTC
NA,TRBV19,TRBJ2-5,NA,CASSISRQGESETQYF,TGTGCCAGTAGTATATCTCGGCAGGGCGAGTCTGAGACCCAGTACTTC
TRBD1,TRBV11-2,TRBJ1-2,NA,CASSRGDRGIYGYTF,TGTGCCAGCAGCCGAGGGGACAGGGGAATATATGGCTACACCTTC
TRBD2,TRBV6-2/TRBV6-3,TRBJ2-1,NA,CASSPRTSGNRGEQFF,TGTGCCAGCAGTCCACGGACTAGCGGCAACCGGGGTGAGCAGTTCTTC
TRBD1,TRBV6-5,TRBJ1-5,once,CASTTDRGEYWPQHF,TGTGCCAGCACCACGGACAGGGGTGAGTATTGGCCCCAGCATTTT
NA,TRBV10-1,TRBJ1-6,NA,CASSEGIGNSPLHF,TGCGCCAGCAGTGAAGGGATCGGAAATTCACCCCTCCACTTT
TRBD1,TRBV18,TRBJ1-4,NA,CASSPTGTGGEKLFF,TGTGCCAGCTCACCAACTGGGACAGGGGGAGAAAAACTGTTTTTT
NA,TRBV9,TRBJ1-5,few,CASSVDGRNQPQHF,TGTGCCAGCAGCGTGGACGGACGCAATCAGCCCCAGCATTTT
TRBD1,TRBV2,TRBJ1-2,NA,CASIQGEGNYGYTF,TGTGCCTCTATTCAGGGGGAGGGTAACTATGGCTACACCTTC
NA,TRBV9,TRBJ1-1,NA,CASSAGRENTEAFF,TGTGCCAGCAGCGCCGGACGGGAGAACACTGAAGCTTTCTTT
NA,TRBV4-3,TRBJ2-2,NA,CASSQGEAGELFF,TGCGCCAGCAGCCAAGGGGAGGCCGGGGAGCTGTTTTTT
TRBD2,TRBV4-1,TRBJ2-1,NA,CASIGGAHNEQFF,TGCGCCAGCATCGGGGGGGCGCATAATGAGCAGTTCTTC
TRBD2,TRBV28,TRBJ2-1,NA,CASSPGTSGYNEQFF,TGTGCCAGCAGTCCCGGGACTAGCGGCTACAATGAGCAGTTCTTC
NA,TRBV5-1,TRBJ1-1,NA,CASSLTTNTEAFF,TGCGCCAGCAGCTTAACAACAAACACTGAAGCTTTCTTT
NA,TRBV5-6,TRBJ1-2,NA,CASSLGAGRSYGYTF,TGTGCCAGCAGCTTGGGGGCAGGGCGTAGCTATGGCTACACCTTC
TRBD1,TRBV6-6,TRBJ1-6,once,CASSTRDRGNSPLHF,TGTGCCAGCAGTACGCGGGACAGGGGGAATTCACCCCTCCACTTT
TRBD1,TRBV2,TRBJ1-5,NA,CASSGQGKGQPQHF,TGTGCCAGCTCGGGACAGGGGAAAGGTCAGCCCCAGCATTTT
NA,TRBV4-1,TRBJ2-3,NA,CASSRMGAQTTDTQYF,TGCGCCAGCAGCCGAATGGGGGCGCAGACGACAGATACGCAGTATTTT
NA,TRBV7-2,TRBJ1-5,NA,CASSLVSSVNQPQHF,TGTGCCAGCAGCTTAGTGTCTTCGGTGAATCAGCCCCAGCATTTT
TRBD1,TRBV6-1,TRBJ1-2,NA,CASSEAGDRVFGGYTF,TGTGCCAGCAGTGAAGCCGGGGACAGGGTCTTCGGTGGCTACACCTTC
NA,TRBV25-1,TRBJ1-2,NA,CASSHRFKDGYTF,TGTGCCAGCAGTCACCGGTTTAAGGATGGCTACACCTTC
TRBD1,TRBV13,TRBJ1-6,NA,CASSQWGTGDNSPLHF,TGTGCCAGCAGCCAATGGGGGACAGGGGATAATTCACCCCTCCACTTT
NA,TRBV5-1,TRBJ2-2,NA,CASSSGASTGELFF,TGCGCCAGCAGCTCAGGGGCTAGCACCGGGGAGCTGTTTTTT
NA,TRBV5-6,TRBJ1-1,NA,CASSPLTLLNTEAFF,TGTGCCAGCAGTCCACTGACACTCTTGAACACTGAAGCTTTCTTT
TRBD2,TRBV5-1,TRBJ2-5,NA,CASSLGSGGQETQYF,TGCGCCAGCAGCTTGGGAAGCGGGGGACAAGAGACCCAGTACTTC
NA,TRBV27,TRBJ1-1,NA,CASSSGRFGVNTEAFF,TGTGCCAGCAGTTCGGGTCGCTTTGGAGTGAACACTGAAGCTTTCTTT
NA,TRBV9,TRBJ1-3,NA,CASSVSGGSGNTIYF,TGTGCCAGCAGCGTGTCGGGGGGCTCTGGAAACACCATATATTTT
NA,TRBV5-5,TRBJ1-1,NA,CASSLGGGTEAFF,TGTGCCAGCAGCTTGGGGGGGGGCACTGAAGCTTTCTTT
NA,TRBV4-1,TRBJ1-5,NA,CASSQEVPGNQPQHF,TGCGCCAGCAGCCAAGAAGTACCGGGCAATCAGCCCCAGCATTTT
NA,TRBV5-1,TRBJ1-1,NA,CASSLGAGDTEAFF,TGCGCCAGCAGCTTGGGGGCAGGAGACACTGAAGCTTTCTTT
NA,TRBV7-8,TRBJ1-6,NA,CASSLGPLVPLHF,TGTGCCAGCAGCTTAGGACCGCTTGTACCCCTCCACTTT
NA,TRBV6-5,TRBJ1-4,NA,CASALGGTNEKLFF,TGTGCCAGCGCCCTGGGGGGGACTAATGAAAAACTGTTTTTT
TRBD2,TRBV30,TRBJ2-5,NA,CAWSKGYYPGLADQETQYF,TGTGCCTGGAGCAAGGGGTATTATCCAGGACTAGCGGATCAAGAGACCCAGTACTTC
NA,TRBV5-3,TRBJ1-2,NA,CARSLGRTYGYTF,TGTGCCAGAAGCTTGGGGCGGACCTATGGCTACACCTTC
TRBD2,TRBV7-2,TRBJ2-3,NA,CASSPRWVAGGPGTDTQYF,TGTGCCAGCAGCCCACGGTGGGTAGCGGGGGGGCCCGGCACAGATACGCAGTATTTT
TRBD1,TRBV24-1,TRBJ2-2,NA,CATSDPLTGHTGELFF,TGTGCCACCAGTGATCCGTTGACAGGGCACACCGGGGAGCTGTTTTTT
NA,TRBV7-2,TRBJ1-2,NA,CASSPGIGNYGYTF,TGTGCCAGCAGCCCCGGTATCGGGAACTATGGCTACACCTTC
NA,TRBV9,TRBJ1-1,NA,CASSVVGRNTEAFF,TGTGCCAGCAGCGTAGTTGGCAGGAACACTGAAGCTTTCTTT
TRBD1,TRBV24-1,TRBJ2-3,NA,CATSGPGGRADTQYF,TGTGCCACCTCTGGGCCAGGGGGCCGCGCAGATACGCAGTATTTT
NA,TRBV3-1/TRBV3-2,TRBJ1-5,once,CASSQGARGQPQHF,TGTGCCAGCAGCCAGGGGGCCCGCGGTCAGCCCCAGCATTTT
TRBD1,TRBV10-3,TRBJ1-2,NA,CAITSTGESGYTF,TGTGCCATCACCTCTACAGGGGAATCTGGCTACACCTTC
NA,TRBV28,TRBJ1-1,NA,CASIGQQGPLNAEAFF,TGTGCCAGCATAGGCCAACAGGGCCCTTTGAACGCTGAAGCTTTCTTT
TRBD2,TRBV6-5,TRBJ2-3,NA,CASSSGVRTDTQYF,TGTGCCAGCTCCAGCGGGGTTCGCACAGATACGCAGTATTTT
TRBD1,TRBV20-1,TRBJ1-1,NA,CFGTENTEAFF,TGCTTTGGGACAGAGAACACTGAAGCTTTCTTT
NA,TRBV5-1,TRBJ2-5,NA,CASSRRDSGQETQYF,TGCGCCAGCAGCCGGAGGGACAGCGGACAAGAGACCCAGTACTTC
TRBD2,TRBV2,TRBJ2-5,once,CASSAGRGLETQYF,TGTGCCAGCAGTGCGGGGAGGGGTTTGGAGACCCAGTACTTC
NA,TRBV18,TRBJ1-1,NA,CASFGGMNTEAFF,TGTGCCAGCTTTGGGGGCATGAACACTGAAGCTTTCTTT
NA,TRBV20-1,TRBJ1-5,once,CSASKDSNQPQHF,TGCAGTGCTAGTAAGGACAGCAATCAGCCCCAGCATTTT
NA,TRBV6-6,TRBJ1-5,once,CASRVSNQPQHF,TGTGCCAGCCGGGTAAGCAATCAGCCCCAGCATTTT
TRBD1,TRBV6-2/TRBV6-3,TRBJ2-4,once,CASSQGVPSKNIQYF,TGTGCCAGCAGCCAGGGGGTGCCCTCAAAAAACATTCAGTACTTC
TRBD1,TRBV5-6,TRBJ2-5,NA,CASSLSGGGETQYF,TGTGCCAGCAGCTTGTCAGGGGGCGGAGAGACCCAGTACTTC